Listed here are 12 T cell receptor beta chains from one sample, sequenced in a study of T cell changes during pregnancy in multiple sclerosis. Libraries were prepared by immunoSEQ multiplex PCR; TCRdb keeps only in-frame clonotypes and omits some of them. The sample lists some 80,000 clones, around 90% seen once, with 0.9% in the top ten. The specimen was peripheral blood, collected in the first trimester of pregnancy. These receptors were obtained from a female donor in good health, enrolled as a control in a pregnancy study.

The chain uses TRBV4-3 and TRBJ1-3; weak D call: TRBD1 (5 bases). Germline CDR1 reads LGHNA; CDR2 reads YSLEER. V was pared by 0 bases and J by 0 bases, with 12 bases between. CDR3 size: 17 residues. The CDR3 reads CASSQDRQRFSGNTIYF. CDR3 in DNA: TGCGCCAGCAGCCAAGATCGACAGCGTTTCTCTGGAAACACCATATATTTT.

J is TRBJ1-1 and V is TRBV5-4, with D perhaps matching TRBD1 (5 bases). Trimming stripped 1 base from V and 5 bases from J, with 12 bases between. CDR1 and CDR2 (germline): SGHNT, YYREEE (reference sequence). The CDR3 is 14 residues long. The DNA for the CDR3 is TGTGCCAGCAGCTTGAGGTCAGGGTCGACTGAAGCTTTCTTT. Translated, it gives CASSLRSGSTEAFF.

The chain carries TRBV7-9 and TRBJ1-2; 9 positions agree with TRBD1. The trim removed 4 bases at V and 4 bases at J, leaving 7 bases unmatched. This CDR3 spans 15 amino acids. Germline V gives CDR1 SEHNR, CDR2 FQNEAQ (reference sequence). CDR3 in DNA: TGTGCCAGCAGCTCCGGCGGGACAGGGTTCTATGGCTACACCTTC. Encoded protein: CASSSGGTGFYGYTF.

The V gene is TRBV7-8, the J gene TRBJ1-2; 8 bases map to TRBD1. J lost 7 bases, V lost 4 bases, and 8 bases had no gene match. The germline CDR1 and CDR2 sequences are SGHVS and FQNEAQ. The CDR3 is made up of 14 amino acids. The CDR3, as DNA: TGTGCCAGCAGCTCGGACAGGGTGTTCTTTGGCTACACCTTC. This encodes CASSSDRVFFGYTF.

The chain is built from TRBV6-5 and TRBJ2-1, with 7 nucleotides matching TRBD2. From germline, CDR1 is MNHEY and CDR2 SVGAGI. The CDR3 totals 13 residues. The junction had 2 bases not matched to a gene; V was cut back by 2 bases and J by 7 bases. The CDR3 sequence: CASSYSGANEQFF. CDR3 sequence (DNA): TGTGCCAGCAGTTACAGCGGGGCGAATGAGCAGTTCTTC.

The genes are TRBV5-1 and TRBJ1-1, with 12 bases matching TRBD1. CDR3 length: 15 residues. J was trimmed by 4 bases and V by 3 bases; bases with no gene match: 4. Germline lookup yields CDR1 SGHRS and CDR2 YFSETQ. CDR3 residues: CASSSPGQGATEAFF. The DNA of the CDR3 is TGCGCCAGCAGCTCGCCGGGACAGGGGGCCACTGAAGCTTTCTTT.

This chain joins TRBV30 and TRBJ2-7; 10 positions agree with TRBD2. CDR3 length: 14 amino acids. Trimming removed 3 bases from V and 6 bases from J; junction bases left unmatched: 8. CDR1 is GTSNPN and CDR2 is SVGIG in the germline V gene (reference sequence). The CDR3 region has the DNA TGTGCCTGGAGGACCAGCGGGAGGGCTCGCGAGCAGTACTTC. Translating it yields CAWRTSGRAREQYF.

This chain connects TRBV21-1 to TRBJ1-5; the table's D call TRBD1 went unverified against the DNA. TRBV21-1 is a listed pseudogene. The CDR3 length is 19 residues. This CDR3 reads CASSPLRGQGPLFNQPQHF. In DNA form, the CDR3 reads TGTGCCAGCAGCCCTCTCCGGGGACAGGGTCCGCTGTTCAATCAGCCCCAGCATTTT.

This CDR3 reads CASSPPRDRGYEQYF. In nucleotides, the CDR3 is TGTGCCAGCAGCCCCCCGCGGGACAGGGGATACGAGCAGTACTTC. The gene calls are TRBV7-9 and TRBJ2-7; 10 positions match TRBD1. The CDR3 is 15 residues long. Looked up from germline, CDR1 is SEHNR and CDR2 is FQNEAQ (reference sequence). The ends lost 5 bases at V and 4 bases at J; junction bases unmatched: 8.

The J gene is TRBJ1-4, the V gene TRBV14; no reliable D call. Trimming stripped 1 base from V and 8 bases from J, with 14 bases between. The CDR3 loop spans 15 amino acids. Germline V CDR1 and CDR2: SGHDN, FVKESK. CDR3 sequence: CASSQGRGSGEKLFF. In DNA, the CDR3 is TGTGCCAGCAGCCAAGGTCGTGGTTCTGGCGAAAAACTGTTTTTT.

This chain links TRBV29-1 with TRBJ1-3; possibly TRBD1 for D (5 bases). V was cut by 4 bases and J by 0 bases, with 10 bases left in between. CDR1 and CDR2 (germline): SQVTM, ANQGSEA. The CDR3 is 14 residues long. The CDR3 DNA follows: TGCAGCGTTGGATACGACAGCTCTGGAAACACCATATATTTT. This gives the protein CSVGYDSSGNTIYF. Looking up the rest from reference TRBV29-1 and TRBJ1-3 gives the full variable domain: SAVISQKPSRDICQRGTSLTIQCQVDSQVTMMFWYRQQPGQSLTLIATANQGSEATYESGFVIDKFPISRPNLTFSTLTVSNMSPEDSSIYLCSVGYDSSGNTIYFGEGSWLTVV.

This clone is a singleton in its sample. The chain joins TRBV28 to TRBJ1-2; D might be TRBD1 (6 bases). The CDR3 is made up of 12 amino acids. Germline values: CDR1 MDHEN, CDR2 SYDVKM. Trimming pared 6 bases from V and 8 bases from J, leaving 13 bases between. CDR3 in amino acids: CASSPGQRGYTF. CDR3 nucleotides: TGTGCCAGCAGCCCAGGACAGAGGGGCTACACCTTC.